This T cell receptor (beta chain) was retrieved from a study of OX40 agonist ivuxolimab in advanced cancers. Study-level points and caveats: The study found that CD8+ T cells averaged more expanded clones than CD4+. Doses of 0.1 to 3.0 mg/kg were accompanied by clonal expansion of CD4+ and CD8+ blood T cells by week 6.

In the case of this clone: Its target is unknown.

TCRdb's table, derived via immunoSEQ multiplex PCR, lists solely in-frame clones and lacks some. The sample contains approximately 73,000 clones, 86% of which appear only once. The sequenced sample was CD4+ or CD8+ T cells sorted from blood, obtained in a trial of the OX40 agonist ivuxolimab. This clonotype was sampled from an adult with an advanced solid tumor such as melanoma, head and neck, liver or kidney cancer.

DNA of the CDR3: TGTGCCAGCAGCGTAGGCCGGGCCTCCTACGAGCAGTACTTC. Amino acid sequence: CASSVGRASYEQYF. The chain has TRBV9 and TRBJ2-7; D remains unclear. Trimming shortened V by 0 bases and J by 0 bases, and 7 bases separated the two germline ends. The germline V gene encodes CDR1 SGDLS and CDR2 YYNGEE. This CDR3 is built from 14 residues.